This T cell receptor beta chain was sequenced during a study of T cell changes during pregnancy in multiple sclerosis. Measured with immunoSEQ multiplex PCR; TCRdb has only the in-frame clones, and not every one. Among around 97,000 clones listed, approximately 90% were seen once. This clone was seen a single time. This sample includes further DNA sequences coding for the same CDR3. V lost 3 bases and J lost 5, with 4 bases in between. The germline gives CDR1 MDHEN, CDR2 SYDVKM. The CDR3 length is 11 residues. The clonotype originates from a female donor with multiple sclerosis, enrolled in a pregnancy study. The starting material was peripheral blood, obtained after pregnancy. The chain is built from TRBV28 and TRBJ2-5; unclear D gene. CDR3 nucleotide sequence: TGTGCCAGCAGTTTCGAGGAGACCCAGTACTTC. This sequence encodes CASSFEETQYF.